Shown below are 21 T cell receptor beta chains from a single sample sequenced in a study of T cell responses to AZD1222 COVID-19 vaccine. Clones were read by immunoSEQ multiplex PCR, and TCRdb kept only the in-frame ones, dropping some. The sample has 120,000 or so clones, approximately 88% seen once. This specimen consisted of peripheral blood, obtained on day 0 of AZD1222 vaccination. The receptors were gathered from an adult in good health.

The rearrangement joins TRBV4-2 to TRBJ2-3; 10 nucleotides line up with TRBD2. Germline V gives CDR1 LGHNA, CDR2 YNFKEQ. This CDR3 is built from 15 residues. Trimming took 2 bases from V and 3 from J; bases not matched to a gene: 2. For the CDR3, the DNA is TGTGCCAGCAGCCAAACTAGCGGGGAGACAGATACGCAGTATTTT. Translated: CASSQTSGETDTQYF.

This clone came up once. The V call is TRBV5-1, the J call TRBJ2-2; perhaps TRBD1 as D (6 bases). Germline V gives CDR1 SGHRS, CDR2 YFSETQ. Trimming pared 3 bases from V and 6 bases from J, leaving 12 bases between. The CDR3 covers 14 residues. CDR3 nucleotides: TGCGCCAGCAGCTCGCAACAGGGTCCCGGGGAGCTGTTTTTT. This gives the protein CASSSQQGPGELFF.

The rearrangement uses TRBV2 and TRBJ2-5, with 8 positions matching TRBD2. The CDR3 length is 11 residues. Germline CDR1 is SNHLY and CDR2 is FYNNEI. V lost 8 bases to trimming and J lost 5 bases; unmatched junction nucleotides: 1. The CDR3 nucleotides are TGTGCCAGCGAGCGGGGGGAGACCCAGTACTTC. Translating it yields CASERGETQYF.

V is TRBV5-1 and J is TRBJ1-2, with TRBD1 as a possible D gene (6 bases). CDR3 length equals 15 residues. Per germline, CDR1 SGHRS and CDR2 YFSETQ. V lost 4 bases to trimming and J lost 4 bases, with 17 bases between them. The CDR3 DNA reads as TGCGCCAGCAGCCCGACGGGGGGCGAGGCCTATGGCTACACCTTC. Encoded protein: CASSPTGGEAYGYTF.

This chain joins TRBV7-9 and TRBJ1-1; D may be TRBD1 (5 bases). CDR3 size: 13 residues. Trimming pared 1 base from V and 8 bases from J, leaving 11 bases between. Germline-derived CDR1 and CDR2 are SEHNR and FQNEAQ (reference sequence). CDR3 in DNA: TGTGCCAGCAGCTTAGAGGCAGGGTCGGAAGCTTTCTTT. Its protein product is CASSLEAGSEAFF.

The rearrangement uses TRBV18 and TRBJ1-4; 7 bases are a match to TRBD1. V was pared by 2 bases and J by 2 bases, with 2 bases of the junction left unmatched. The germline V gene has CDR1 KGHSH and CDR2 LQKENI. CDR3 size: 15 residues. The chain's CDR3 is CASSPSGQTNEKLFF. The CDR3 DNA reads as TGTGCCAGCTCACCATCGGGACAGACTAATGAAAAACTGTTTTTT.

The chain joins TRBV6-5 to TRBJ2-4; D unresolved. CDR3 length equals 15 residues. Trimming left V 2 bases short and J 0 bases short, with 8 bases between. Germline CDR1 and CDR2: MNHEY and SVGAGI. CDR3 nucleotide sequence: TGTGCCAGCAGTTACGGGGAACTAGCCAAAAACATTCAGTACTTC. It yields the protein CASSYGELAKNIQYF.

J is TRBJ2-7 and V is TRBV5-1; D call uncertain. Trimming pared 5 bases from V and 1 base from J, leaving 7 bases between. The CDR3 is made up of 12 amino acids. Germline V lookup: CDR1 SGHRS, CDR2 YFSETQ. CDR3: CASRMGSYEQYF. The CDR3 nucleotides are TGCGCCAGCAGGATGGGGTCCTACGAGCAGTACTTC.

The chain employs TRBV12-5 and TRBJ2-1, with D possibly matching TRBD2 (6 bases). The CDR3 spans 14 residues. Germline V gene sequence: CDR1 LGHNT, CDR2 FRNRAP. Trimming took 5 bases from V and 8 from J, leaving 16 bases between them. This CDR3 reads CASGEAGFWDEQFF. CDR3 nucleotide sequence: TGTGCTAGTGGTGAGGCGGGATTCTGGGATGAGCAGTTCTTC.

The chain links TRBV7-3 to TRBJ2-3; TRBD2 matches at 10 bases. The CDR3 is 17 amino acids. Germline V CDR1 and CDR2: SGHTA, FQGTGA. Trimming at V came to 4 bases and at J to 4 bases, leaving 11 bases not matched to a gene. CDR3 DNA sequence: TGTGCCAGCAGCTCGATTGAGCGGGGGGGCCGCGCAGATACGCAGTATTTT. Translating gives CASSSIERGGRADTQYF.

The J gene is TRBJ1-2, the V gene TRBV7-7; 10 bases agree with TRBD1. The junction had 15 bases not matched to a gene; V was cut back by 7 bases and J by 1 base. Germline V gene data show CDR1 as SSHAT and CDR2 as FNYEAQ (reference sequence). The CDR3 consists of 18 residues. This CDR3 is CASIRTGTGADFNYGYTF. In nucleotides, the CDR3 is TGTGCCAGCATCCGGACCGGGACAGGGGCCGATTTTAACTATGGCTACACCTTC. The full variable domain, in which reference TRBV7-7 and TRBJ1-2 provide the parts outside the CDR3, is GAGVSQSPRYKVTKRGQDVTLRCDPISSHATLYWYQQALGQGPEFLTYFNYEAQPDKSGLPSDRFSAERPEGSISTLTIQRTEQRDSAMYRCASIRTGTGADFNYGYTFGSGTRLTVV.

This clone showed up just once. This chain joins TRBV3-1 (or the pseudogene TRBV3-2) and TRBJ2-7; the D gene is possibly TRBD2 (5 bases). Germline V gives CDR1 LGHDT, CDR2 YNNKEL (reference sequence). The length of the CDR3 is 13 residues. Trimming removed 3 bases from V and 6 bases from J, with 12 bases in between. CDR3 loop: CASSHGGSVEQYF. CDR3 bases: TGTGCCAGCAGCCACGGCGGGTCGGTCGAGCAGTACTTC.

The gene calls are TRBV18 and TRBJ1-5, with TRBD1 identical over 8 bases. Germline lookup yields CDR1 KGHSH and CDR2 LQKENI. With 3 bases clipped from V and 1 base from J, the junction kept 5 bases outside the gene matches. The CDR3 extends over 16 amino acids. The CDR3 is CASSPQGAGSNQPQHF. CDR3 DNA: TGTGCCAGCTCACCGCAGGGGGCGGGAAGCAATCAGCCCCAGCATTTT.

The chain links TRBV27 to TRBJ1-5; 7 bases are shared with TRBD1. Trimming removed 9 bases from V and 2 bases from J; junction bases left unmatched: 10. Looked up from germline, CDR1 is MNHEY and CDR2 is SMNVEV (reference sequence). CDR3 length equals 15 residues. The CDR3 DNA reads as TGTGCCAGTAGGACAGGTAGTAGTGGCAATCAGCCCCAGCATTTT. Translated: CASRTGSSGNQPQHF.

This rearrangement joins TRBV7-2 to TRBJ2-1; D is possibly TRBD1 or TRBD2 (5 bases each). Germline CDR1 reads SGHTA; CDR2 reads FQGNSA. The CDR3 is made up of 13 amino acids. The V gene lost 4 bases and the J gene lost 5 bases, with 9 bases spanning the gap. This CDR3 is CASSWDANNEQFF. In DNA, the CDR3 is TGTGCCAGCAGCTGGGACGCAAACAATGAGCAGTTCTTC.

The V call is TRBV5-5, the J call TRBJ1-6; D not resolved. Per germline, CDR1 SGHKS and CDR2 YYEKEE (reference sequence). Trimming shortened V by 3 bases and J by 7 bases, and 11 bases separated the two germline ends. This CDR3 has 14 amino acids. Here the CDR3 reads CASSSYSGNSPLHF. In nucleotides, the CDR3 is TGTGCCAGCAGCTCCTACAGCGGCAATTCACCCCTCCACTTT.

This rearrangement joins TRBV5-1 to TRBJ2-5; TRBD2 is a possible D gene (6 bases). Trimming removed 5 bases from V and 0 bases from J, with 11 bases in between. In germline, CDR1 is SGHRS, CDR2 YFSETQ. This CDR3 comprises 14 residues. The CDR3 is CASRGGMYQETQYF. The CDR3, as DNA: TGCGCCAGCAGAGGAGGGATGTACCAAGAGACCCAGTACTTC.

This chain joins TRBV3-1 (or the pseudogene TRBV3-2) and TRBJ1-4; D remains ambiguous. The germline V and J ends were trimmed by 1 base and 0 bases, with 9 bases remaining between them. CDR1 LGHDT and CDR2 YNNKEL come from the germline V gene (reference sequence). The CDR3 covers 16 residues. In DNA form, the CDR3 reads TGTGCCAGCAGCCAAGGGACCGTCACAACTAATGAAAAACTGTTTTTT. Encoded protein: CASSQGTVTTNEKLFF.

V is TRBV6-2 or TRBV6-3 and J is TRBJ1-1; D may be TRBD1 (5 bases). Germline CDR1 reads MNHEY; CDR2 reads SVGEGT. The length of the CDR3 is 15 residues. Trimming removed 2 bases at V and 5 bases at J, with 15 bases between. The CDR3 coding sequence is TGTGCCAGCAGTTACGGGGCCTCCATGGGGACTGAAGCTTTCTTT. Translation gives CASSYGASMGTEAFF.

The chain recombines TRBV5-6 with TRBJ2-1; no clear D gene. Trimming left V 0 bases short and J 4 bases short, with 11 bases between. This CDR3 spans 15 amino acids. The germline V gene encodes CDR1 SGHDT and CDR2 YYEEEE. The CDR3 DNA reads as TGTGCCAGCAGCTTGGGTGCCCTCTCGTACAATGAGCAGTTCTTC. Residues: CASSLGALSYNEQFF. The whole variable domain, remainder taken from reference TRBV5-6 and TRBJ2-1, is DAGVTQSPTHLIKTRGQQVTLRCSPKSGHDTVSWYQQALGQGPQFIFQYYEEEERQRGNFPDRFSGHQFPNYSSELNVNALLLGDSALYLCASSLGALSYNEQFFGPGTRLTVL.

V gene TRBV3-1 (or the pseudogene TRBV3-2) combines with J gene TRBJ1-1; 10 nucleotides agree with TRBD1. Germline V gives CDR1 LGHDT, CDR2 YNNKEL (reference sequence). This CDR3 is 13 amino acids long. V lost 3 bases to trimming and J lost 7 bases; unmatched junction nucleotides: 2. The chain's CDR3 is CASSHGTGVEAFF. CDR3 nucleotide sequence: TGTGCCAGCAGCCATGGGACAGGGGTTGAAGCTTTCTTT.